This T cell receptor (beta chain) was found in a study of shared clonotypes between healthy human individuals (dated by TCRdb to the early 2020s). With respect to the entire study: A few men and two women, aged 18 to 49 years, made up the cohort. For each donor, CD4 naive and CD4 memory were each given three plates, CD8 naive was given two plates, and CD8 memory was given one plate. Blood TCR repertoires of roughly five healthy adults were deeply sequenced to estimate repertoire size and the extent of clonotype sharing between individuals. Libraries were prepared and TCR repertoires were sequenced by different laboratories using diverse techniques, in order to increase sequencing depth and limit assay-specific biases. Leukapheresis yielded between about 0.8 and 9.5 billion PBMCs per donor.

TCR CDR3 regions were amplified from genomic DNA by multiplex PCR using the deep immunoSEQ assay. Extracted genomic DNA from each cell subset was distributed evenly across all wells of several immunoSEQ 96-well plates, and each plate was treated as a replicate. For sorted subsets, about 200 ng genomic DNA, equal to tens of thousands of T cell genomes, was loaded into each replicate PCR. The purified libraries were quantified using a Qubit 3.0 fluorometer, sized with a Bioanalyzer 2100, and then quantified again using the KAPA Library Quantification kit. Every immunoSEQ 96-well plate was sequenced on a dedicated single-read 150-cycle Illumina NextSeq 550 flow cell. The source study handled its data this way. The immunoSEQ output contained only junctional sequences without quality scores, so filtering could not match that applied to full-length reads. Sequences were annotated with PyIR, a Python wrapper for IgBLAST v1.9, using IMGT germline references to assign V/J genes and CDR3. Reads were filtered out if the reads had weak V/J assignments (E-value above 1e-6), no CDR3, stop codons, out-of-frame junctions, or ambiguous translated residues. V3J clonotypes were defined as sequences sharing an identical inferred V gene, J gene, and CDR3 amino acid sequence. Percentage overlap between repertoires was calculated by dividing the number of shared unique clonotypes by the size of the smaller repertoire. Three approaches were used to assess repertoire richness: RTK rarefaction, the Chao1 estimator, and Recon v2.1 estimates of unobserved clonotypes. Generation probabilities were computed with OLGA for all TCRbeta clonotypes obtained by the gDNA method from a handful of donors. TCRdb took this table from immuneACCESS and kept in-frame rearrangements with V and J called. Such tables lack part of the clones; where checked against another copy, unresolved V genes explain under half of the gap, and the rest is unexplained. V, J and clone size were drawn from that table, and D and trimming were deduced from the DNA. In all, the sample holds around 690,000 clones, and 90% of those were seen once. The leading ten clones occupy 30% to 35% of the sample.

Regarding this clone: The specificity of this receptor is unknown. No base quality information exists; no much larger clone differs at one position.

The donors were healthy, HIV-negative adults who had no recently reported acute infections or vaccinations. Every donor was a Caucasian adult residing in Nashville, Tennessee, USA. CD8 memory samples combined magnetically selected CD45RO+ cells with CCR7-negative CD45RA+ effector memory (TemRA) cells. After blood collection by leukapheresis, PBMCs were isolated using Ficoll-Histopaque density gradient centrifugation and then cryopreserved in the vapor phase of liquid nitrogen. Analytical flow cytometry was used to check the purity and quantity of each magnetically sorted T cell population. Each sorted fraction had its genomic DNA isolated and then quantified by UV absorbance on a Nanodrop 2000c. The CDR3 has 17 amino acids, counting the end cysteine and phenylalanine. Only the CDR3 portion is preserved as DNA: 51 bases, with reading frame beginning at the first base. Reading the germline V gene gives CDR1 MDHEN and CDR2 SYDVKM. The junction shows trimming of 4 bases on V and 1 base on J, and the gene matches do not reach 10 bases of it.

Overall study outcomes, separate from this receptor: Clonotypes shared by all four sorted-subset donors showed higher generation probabilities than non-shared clonotypes. Sharing across four donors was observed for around 5% of naive CD4, over 3% of naive CD8, about 2.5% of memory CD4, and 0.4% of memory CD8 clonotypes. Because the study included a small number of donors, the genetic and exposure-history diversity represented was limited. Even with the large sequencing depth, rarefaction of the sorted-subset datasets indicated that sequencing was incomplete. Based on pairwise subsampling, the degree of clonotype sharing among donors was expected to be affected by sequencing depth. Sampling was restricted to blood, and TCR repertoires in tissue are likely to differ from TCR repertoires in blood. Naive subsets generally had larger estimated clonotype richness than memory subsets did.

In this chain, TRBV28 is recombined with TRBJ2-3; 8 nucleotides in the junction match TRBD2. This TCR was recovered from a man aged 18 to 29 in good health. Some clones in this sample may be carry-over from other donors' samples. Sequencing used memory CD8+ T cells from PBMCs. Taken with the paper, the label for cell subset or site translates to: CD45RO+ cells pooled with CCR7-negative TemRA cells. CDR3 loop: CASSSPWAGGGTDTQYF. Read as DNA, the sequence is TGTGCCAGCAGTTCCCCCTGGGCGGGGGGTGGCACAGATACGCAGTATTTT.